One sample yielded the 6 T cell receptor beta chains listed below, sequenced in a study of cytomegalovirus exposure and HLA in healthy donors (dated by TCRdb to about 2017). The library was generated by the immunoSEQ multiplex PCR assay. A mixture of 60 forward primers for TCR Vbeta segments and 13 reverse primers for TCR Jbeta segments was used in the multiplex PCR. The source is immuneACCESS, and TCRdb retained only in-frame sequences with V and J called. Part of the clones is not carried over; for the studies checked, unresolved V genes explain less than half of this, and the remainder is unexplained. This sample has roughly 160,000 clones in its table, and more than 60% of those were observed once. The ten top clones hold about 7.7% of the sample. Sequenced input: PBMCs. These receptors were taken from a woman in her forties in good health and CMV-seropositive.

The gene calls are TRBV7-9 and TRBJ2-3; 7 bases fit TRBD2. The length of the CDR3 is 14 residues. CDR1 and CDR2 from the germline V gene are SEHNR and FQNEAQ (reference sequence). With V trimmed by 5 bases and J by 4 bases, 6 bases remained unmatched. The CDR3 DNA reads TGTGCCAGCAGCCCCCCGACTAGCTCAGATACGCAGTATTTT. Translated: CASSPPTSSDTQYF.

This clone appeared a few times. This chain's CDR3 is CASRSDRVHTQYF. For the CDR3, the DNA is TGTGCCAGCAGAAGCGACAGGGTACATACGCAGTATTTT. The chain couples TRBV5-8 to TRBJ2-3; 7 bases are a match to TRBD1. Looked up from germline, CDR1 is SGHTS and CDR2 is YDEGEE. V gave up 5 bases and J gave up 7 bases; unmatched junction bases: 7. The CDR3 runs 13 residues.

The chain joins TRBV19 to TRBJ2-7, with 7 bases identical to TRBD1. The CDR3 has 13 amino acids. Germline CDR1 LNHDA, CDR2 SQIVND (reference sequence). Losses at the gene ends were 4 bases for V and 2 bases for J; bases not matched to a gene: 2. The CDR3 coding sequence is TGTGCCAGTAGTACCACAGGGGCCTACGAGCAGTACTTC. This encodes CASSTTGAYEQYF.

The DNA of the CDR3 is TGTGCCAGCAGTTACTCGAGGACTGGAAATGAGCAGTTCTTC. Amino acids: CASSYSRTGNEQFF. The J gene is TRBJ2-1, the V gene TRBV6-6; a weak D match, TRBD2 (5 bases). CDR3 length: 14 residues. Germline V gene data show CDR1 as MNHNY and CDR2 as SVGAGI (reference sequence). V lost 0 bases and J lost 7, with 10 bases in between.

This chain links TRBV10-3 with TRBJ2-1, with 8 bases matching TRBD2. Germline-derived CDR1 and CDR2 are ENHRY and SYGVKD. Trimming took 4 bases from V and 8 from J; bases not matched to a gene: 10. The length of the CDR3 is 15 residues. The CDR3 region is CAISARGAGGDEQFF. In DNA form, the CDR3 reads TGTGCCATCAGTGCCCGGGGGGCGGGGGGCGATGAGCAGTTCTTC.

This clone occurred once. The V gene is TRBV6-6, the J gene TRBJ2-7, with 7 bases identical to TRBD2. With V trimmed by 8 bases and J by 5 bases, 18 bases remained unmatched. CDR3 length: 16 residues. The V gene's germline CDR1 is MNHNY and CDR2 SVGAGI (reference sequence). The CDR3 loop is CASSIRPAGEGNEQYF. DNA for the CDR3: TGTGCCAGCTCAATTAGGCCGGCGGGAGAAGGGAACGAGCAGTACTTC.